These 13 T cell receptor beta chains came from one sample sequenced in a study of T-cell memory formation after mild COVID-19. TCRdb re-called the 5' RACE reads with MiXCR, one entry per CDR3 protein. The repertoire holds 560,000 or so distinct CDR3 sequences, with approximately 15% as singletons. The sample taken for sequencing was PBMCs or a T cell subset sorted from them (not recorded which). Receptors originate from an adult woman who had mild COVID-19 (a few samples of this study predate the infection). Cell type and time point are not known.

This clonotype was seen a few times. This chain connects TRBV12-3 or TRBV12-4 to TRBJ1-2; D call uncertain. The length of the CDR3 is 13 residues. V lost 2 bases and J lost 3, with 7 bases in between. CDR3 region: CASSLRNHYGYTF. CDR3 DNA: TGTGCCAGCAGTTTAAGGAATCACTATGGCTACACCTTC.

The rearrangement links TRBV4-3 to TRBJ2-5, with D uncertain. V gave up 0 bases and J gave up 5 bases, with 16 bases separating them. The CDR3 extends over 16 amino acids. Germline values: CDR1 LGHNA, CDR2 YSLEER. The CDR3, as DNA: TGCGCCAGCAGCCAAGATTTCGGTCCGGTCGAGGAGACCCAGTACTTC. It codes for CASSQDFGPVEETQYF.

This clonotype was counted only a few times. The chain links TRBV5-1 to TRBJ2-2; tentatively, D is TRBD1 or TRBD2 (5 bases each). Trimming cost V 4 bases and J 0 bases, with 13 bases left between them. The CDR3 has 16 residues. Germline loops: CDR1 SGHRS, CDR2 YFSETQ. CDR3: CASSTGTGPNTGELFF. In DNA form, the CDR3 reads TGCGCCAGCAGCACGGGAACAGGTCCGAACACCGGGGAGCTGTTTTTT. Complete variable domain (other parts from reference TRBV5-1 and TRBJ2-2): KAGVTQTPRYLIKTRGQQVTLSCSPISGHRSVSWYQQTPGQGLQFLFEYFSETQRNKGNFPGRFSGRQFSNSRSEMNVSTLELGDSALYLCASSTGTGPNTGELFFGEGSRLTVL.

J is TRBJ2-2 and V is TRBV2; TRBD1 aligns across 7 bases. The trim removed 10 bases at V and 7 bases at J, leaving 9 bases unmatched. Germline CDR1 and CDR2: SNHLY and FYNNEI. The CDR3 is made up of 13 amino acids. The CDR3 loop reads CATRQGRHGELFF. CDR3 nucleotides: TGTGCCACCAGACAGGGTCGGCACGGGGAGCTGTTTTTT.

The V call is TRBV5-1, the J call TRBJ1-4; D remains ambiguous. The germline V and J ends were trimmed by 0 bases and 3 bases, with 3 bases remaining between them. This CDR3 is 13 amino acids long. Germline V gene sequence: CDR1 SGHRS, CDR2 YFSETQ. The CDR3 bases are TGCGCCAGCAGCTTGGACTCTAATGAAAAACTGTTTTTT. Translating it yields CASSLDSNEKLFF.

The chain joins TRBV12-3 or TRBV12-4 to TRBJ1-5; D is ambiguous. The CDR3 runs to 13 residues. With 5 bases removed from V and 9 bases from J, the gap between germline ends came to 14 bases. The CDR3 DNA is TGTGCCAGCAGTCGGACGAGCACCGGGCCCCAGCATTTT. Its translation is CASSRTSTGPQHF.

The sample holds a few counts of this clonotype. The chain links TRBV12-3 or TRBV12-4 to TRBJ1-1; D not resolved. The CDR3 consists of 13 residues. The V end lost 1 base, the J end lost 10 bases, and 13 bases lay between the germline ends. The CDR3 DNA reads as TGTGCCAGCAGTTTAGTTCTGGGAATGGGAGCTTTCTTT. The encoded protein is CASSLVLGMGAFF.

In its sample, this clonotype was seen many times. CDR3 sequence: CASSLSRTGNEQFF. In DNA, the CDR3 is TGCGCCAGCAGCTTGTCGAGGACAGGCAATGAGCAGTTCTTC. The chain joins TRBV5-1 to TRBJ2-1, with 7 bases that match TRBD1. CDR3 size: 14 residues. Germline CDR1 and CDR2: SGHRS and YFSETQ. The junction had 4 bases not matched to a gene; V was cut back by 1 base and J by 6 bases.

This clonotype was seen many times. The chain combines TRBV12-3 or TRBV12-4 with TRBJ1-2; 8 positions agree with TRBD1. Losses at the gene ends were 5 bases for V and 6 bases for J; bases not matched to a gene: 5. The CDR3 is 13 amino acids. The CDR3 sequence: CASSPDRVNGYTF. DNA for the CDR3: TGTGCCAGCAGTCCGGACAGGGTAAATGGCTACACCTTC.

This clonotype was detected a few times. The J gene is TRBJ1-2, the V gene TRBV15; unclear D gene. The ends were cut back, 0 bases at V and 7 bases at J, with 15 bases in the middle. The CDR3 consists of 15 residues. Germline V gene sequence: CDR1 LNHNV, CDR2 YYDKDF (reference sequence). In nucleotides, the CDR3 is TGTGCCACCAGCAGAGAAGTTATGCAGGCCGGTGGCTACACCTTC. Protein product: CATSREVMQAGGYTF.

This clonotype was observed a few times. The rearrangement uses TRBV6-2 or TRBV6-3 and TRBJ1-1; D is perhaps TRBD1 (5 bases). Germline CDR1 is MNHEY and CDR2 is SVGEGT. The CDR3 totals 14 residues. Trimming stripped 4 bases from V and 8 bases from J, with 17 bases between. The CDR3 region is CASSFSGPVGEAFF. DNA for the CDR3: TGTGCCAGCAGTTTCTCGGGACCGGTCGGGGAAGCTTTCTTT.

V gene TRBV12-3 or TRBV12-4 combines with J gene TRBJ1-4; no clear D gene. Trimming removed 2 bases from V and 4 bases from J, with 8 bases in between. The CDR3 extends over 14 amino acids. CDR3 DNA sequence: TGTGCCAGCAGTTTACGGCGGAATAATGAAAAACTGTTTTTT. Amino acids: CASSLRRNNEKLFF.

J is TRBJ1-3 and V is TRBV27, with unresolved D. The CDR3 sequence is 15 residues long. CDR1 is MNHEY, CDR2 SMNVEV, per germline (reference sequence). The V end was cut by 2 bases, the J end by 2 bases, with 10 bases between. The CDR3 protein is CASSLTGRPGNTIYF. The CDR3 DNA reads as TGTGCCAGCAGTTTAACGGGGAGGCCTGGAAACACCATATATTTT.